This TCR beta chain was captured in a study of immune evolution from preneoplasia to lung adenocarcinoma. Notes on the study in general: Top clone share appeared to fall from AAH through AIS, MIA, adenocarcinoma.

On this clone itself: The antigen remains unidentified.

From germline, CDR1 is SGHTA and CDR2 FQGTGA. This CDR3 comprises 15 residues. The V and J ends lost 5 bases and 2 bases respectively, with 14 bases between them. TCRdb's table, derived via immunoSEQ multiplex PCR, lists solely in-frame clones and lacks some. This table has several thousand clones, around 79% appearing once. The receptor's source is a person in their 70s with lung adenocarcinoma. The chain couples TRBV7-3 to TRBJ2-3; D possibly uses TRBD1 or TRBD2 (6 bases each). The sample taken for sequencing was FFPE adjacent normal lung tissue. The CDR3 spells CASSNGRGPTDTQYF. Here the CDR3 DNA reads TGTGCCAGCAGCAACGGACGGGGGCCCACAGATACGCAGTATTTT.